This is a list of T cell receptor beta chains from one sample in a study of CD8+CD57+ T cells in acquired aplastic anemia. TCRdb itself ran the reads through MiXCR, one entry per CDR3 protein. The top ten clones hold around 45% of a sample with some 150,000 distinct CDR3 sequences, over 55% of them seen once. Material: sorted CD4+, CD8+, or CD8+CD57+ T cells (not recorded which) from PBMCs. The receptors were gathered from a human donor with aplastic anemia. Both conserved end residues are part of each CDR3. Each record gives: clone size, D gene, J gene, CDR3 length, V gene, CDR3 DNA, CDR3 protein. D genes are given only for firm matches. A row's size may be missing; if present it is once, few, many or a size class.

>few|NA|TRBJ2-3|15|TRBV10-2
TGCGCCAGCACCCAGACGGGGCGGGGATCAGATACGCAGTATTTT
CASTQTGRGSDTQYF
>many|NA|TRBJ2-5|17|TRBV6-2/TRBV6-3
TGTGCCAGCAGTTACTCGATTGCCGGGGGTAAGCAAGAGACCCAGTACTTC
CASSYSIAGGKQETQYF
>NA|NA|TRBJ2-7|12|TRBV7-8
TGTGCCAGCAGCTCCCAGGGGCACGAGCAGTACTTC
CASSSQGHEQYF
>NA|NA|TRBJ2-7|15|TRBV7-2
TGTGCCAGCAGCTTAGAGGCCAGCCGAGGCAACGAGCAGTACTTC
CASSLEASRGNEQYF
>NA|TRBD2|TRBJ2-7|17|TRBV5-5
TGTGCCAGCAGGCCTGAGATAGGGACTAGCGGGAGGGTCGAGCAGTACTTC
CASRPEIGTSGRVEQYF
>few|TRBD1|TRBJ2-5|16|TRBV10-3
TGTGCCATCAGTGTGGGGACCGGGACAGGTCAAGAGACCCAGTACTTC
CAISVGTGTGQETQYF
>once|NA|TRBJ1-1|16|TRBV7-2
TGTGCCAGCAGCTTAGATTATGATCATGGGCGTACTGAAGCTTTCTTT
CASSLDYDHGRTEAFF
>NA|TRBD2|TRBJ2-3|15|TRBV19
TGTGCCAGTAGTGCTTCTTGGACTAGCGGGGCCGACCAGTATTTT
CASSASWTSGADQYF
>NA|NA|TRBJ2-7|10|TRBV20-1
TGCAGTGCGGGAGCATACGAGCAGTACTTC
CSAGAYEQYF
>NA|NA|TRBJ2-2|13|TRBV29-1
TGCAGCGCATTACAGGGACCCACCGGGGAGCTGTTTTTT
CSALQGPTGELFF
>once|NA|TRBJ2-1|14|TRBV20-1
TGCAGTGTCCTCCACGGCAGTTCCTACAATGAGCAGTTCTTC
CSVLHGSSYNEQFF
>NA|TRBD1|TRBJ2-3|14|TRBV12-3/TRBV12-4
TGTGCCAGCAGATGGGACAGCAACACAGATACGCAGTATTTT
CASRWDSNTDTQYF
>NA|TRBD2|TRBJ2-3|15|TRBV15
TGTGCCACCAGCGGGGGGACTAGCGACACAGATACGCAGTATTTT
CATSGGTSDTDTQYF
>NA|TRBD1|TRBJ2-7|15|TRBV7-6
TGTGCCAGCAGCAACAGGGACAGAGCCGTTAACGAGCAGTACTTC
CASSNRDRAVNEQYF
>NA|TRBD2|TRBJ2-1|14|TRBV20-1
TGCAGCGGCCTAGCGGGCCCCTCCTACAATGAGCAGTTCTTC
CSGLAGPSYNEQFF
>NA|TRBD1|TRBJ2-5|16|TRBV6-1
TGTGCCAGCAGTCCAGAGACCGGGACAGGGGGGGAGACCCAGTACTTC
CASSPETGTGGETQYF
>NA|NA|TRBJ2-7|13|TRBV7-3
TGTGCCAGCAGCTCGCCGGGCTCCTACGAGCAGTACTTC
CASSSPGSYEQYF
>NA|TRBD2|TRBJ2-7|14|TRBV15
TGTGCCACCAGCAGACTAGCGGGGCCCTACGAGCAGTACTTC
CATSRLAGPYEQYF
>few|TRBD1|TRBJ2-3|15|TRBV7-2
TGTGCCAGCAGCCCCGGACAGGTGGGCACAGATACGCAGTATTTT
CASSPGQVGTDTQYF
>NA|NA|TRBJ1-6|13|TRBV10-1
TGCGCCAGTTACGGTCCCTATAATTCACCCCTCCACTTT
CASYGPYNSPLHF
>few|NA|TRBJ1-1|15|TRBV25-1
TGTGCCAGCAGTGGACACAGGGCGGGTAACACTGAAGCTTTCTTT
CASSGHRAGNTEAFF
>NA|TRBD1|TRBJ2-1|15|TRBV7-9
TGTGCCAGCAGCCGGGCCAGGGGGTTCGACAATGAGCAGTTCTTC
CASSRARGFDNEQFF
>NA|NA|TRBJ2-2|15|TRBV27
TGTGCCAGCAGACGAGGGACGATGGACACCGGGGAGCTGTTTTTT
CASRRGTMDTGELFF
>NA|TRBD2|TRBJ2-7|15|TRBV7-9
TGTGCCAGCAGCCCCCGGGGAGCGGGGATTTACGAGCAGTACTTC
CASSPRGAGIYEQYF
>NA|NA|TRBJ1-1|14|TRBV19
TGTGCCAGTAGTATGGTGGGAGCGAACACTGAAGCTTTCTTT
CASSMVGANTEAFF
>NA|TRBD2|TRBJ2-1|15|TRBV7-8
TGTGCCAGCAGTTCCGGGACTAGCGATTACAATGAGCAGTTCTTC
CASSSGTSDYNEQFF
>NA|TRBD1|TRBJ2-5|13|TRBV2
TGTGCCAGCGAGGACAGGGGGTACCCCTTTCAGTACTTC
CASEDRGYPFQYF
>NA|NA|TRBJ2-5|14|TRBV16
TGTGCCAGCAGCCAATCGTCGGCGGAAGAGACCCAGTACTTC
CASSQSSAEETQYF
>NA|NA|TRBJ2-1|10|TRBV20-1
TGCAGTGAATTGGGCAATGAGCAGTTCTTC
CSELGNEQFF
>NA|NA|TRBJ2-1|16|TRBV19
TGTGCCAGTAGTATCCTTCCGGGGCCGGATCGAAATGAGCAGTTCTTC
CASSILPGPDRNEQFF
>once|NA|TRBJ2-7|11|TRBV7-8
TGTGCCAGCAGCTCGAGGGTTGAGCAGTACTTC
CASSSRVEQYF
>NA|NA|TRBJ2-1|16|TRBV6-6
TGTGCCAGCAGTTACCCGACAGGTGGGAACGGGAATGAGCAGTTCTTC
CASSYPTGGNGNEQFF
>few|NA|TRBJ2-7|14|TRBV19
TGTGCCAGTAGTATTGGGCGGCGGTCCTACGAGCAGTACTTC
CASSIGRRSYEQYF
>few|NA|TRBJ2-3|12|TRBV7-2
TGTGCCAGCAGCCTACACACAGATACGCAGTATTTT
CASSLHTDTQYF
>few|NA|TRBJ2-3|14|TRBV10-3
TGTGCCACCCAGGGGGGTTCTAGCACAGATACGCAGTATTTT
CATQGGSSTDTQYF
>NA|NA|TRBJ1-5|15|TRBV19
TGTGCCAGTAGTACCGAGGGGTTTAGCAATCGGCCCCAGCATTTT
CASSTEGFSNRPQHF
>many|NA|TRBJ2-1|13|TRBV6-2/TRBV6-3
TGTGCCAGCAGTTACCGGGACAACAATGAGCAGTTCTTC
CASSYRDNNEQFF
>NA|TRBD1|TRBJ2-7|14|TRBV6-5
TGTGCCAGCACCCGAACGGCAGGGGGCAACGAGCAGTACTTC
CASTRTAGGNEQYF
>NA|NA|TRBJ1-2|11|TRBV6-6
TGTGCCAGCAGTCCGGCGAGCGCCTACACCTTC
CASSPASAYTF
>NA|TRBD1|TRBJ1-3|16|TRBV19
TGTGCCAGCAGTACCCGGGACAGGGGGCGCAGGATCACCGTATATTTT
CASSTRDRGRRITVYF
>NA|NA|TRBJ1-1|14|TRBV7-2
TGTGCCAGCAGAATGGCGGGACGGAACACTGAAGCTTTCTTT
CASRMAGRNTEAFF
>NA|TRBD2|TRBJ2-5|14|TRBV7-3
TGTGCCAGCAGCTTGGGACTAGACCAAGAGACCCAGTACTTC
CASSLGLDQETQYF
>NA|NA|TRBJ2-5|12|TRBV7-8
TGTGCCAGCAGCTTACTGGAGGAGACCCAGTACTTC
CASSLLEETQYF
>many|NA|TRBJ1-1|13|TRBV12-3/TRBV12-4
TGTGCCAGCACCTTAACCTCCCAGCAGCCAGCTTTCTTT
CASTLTSQQPAFF
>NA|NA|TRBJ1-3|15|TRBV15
TGTGCCACCAGTAAACCGGGGTATGGTGGAAACACCATATATTTT
CATSKPGYGGNTIYF
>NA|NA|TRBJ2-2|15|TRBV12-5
TGTGCTAGTGGTTTGGTAGGCAGGAACACCGGGGAGCTGTTTTTT
CASGLVGRNTGELFF
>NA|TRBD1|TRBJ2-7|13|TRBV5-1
TGCGCCAGCACCCCTAACAGGGGTGAAGAGCAGTACTTC
CASTPNRGEEQYF
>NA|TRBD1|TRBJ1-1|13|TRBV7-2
TGTGCCAGCACGGGACAGATGAACACTGAAGCTTTCTTT
CASTGQMNTEAFF
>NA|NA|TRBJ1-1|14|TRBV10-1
TGCGCCAGTAGTATTGGACACGCGAACACTGAAGCTTTCTTT
CASSIGHANTEAFF
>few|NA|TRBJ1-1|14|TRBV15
TGTGCCACCAGCAGAGAACAGAGGAGTACTGAAGCTTTCTTT
CATSREQRSTEAFF
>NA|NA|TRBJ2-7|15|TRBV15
TGTGCCATCAGCCTCACCGGGAGCCAAGCCTACGAGCAGTACTTC
CAISLTGSQAYEQYF
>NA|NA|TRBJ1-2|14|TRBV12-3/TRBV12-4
TGTGCCAGCAGTTTGGGAGGTCCCAGCTATGGCTACACCTTC
CASSLGGPSYGYTF
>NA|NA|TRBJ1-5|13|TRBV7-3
TGTGCCAGTGATGGGGGCTGGGATCAGCCCCAGCATTTT
CASDGGWDQPQHF
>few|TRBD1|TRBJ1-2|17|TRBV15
TGTGCCACCAGCAGTCCTTGGGACAGGGGTTTTAACTATGGCTACACCTTC
CATSSPWDRGFNYGYTF
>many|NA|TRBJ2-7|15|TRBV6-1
TGTGCCAGCAGTGAAGAGGTCGTCAGCTCCTACGAGCAGTACTTC
CASSEEVVSSYEQYF
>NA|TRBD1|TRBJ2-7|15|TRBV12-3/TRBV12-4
TGTGCCAGCAGTTCTTACCGGACAGGTTGGTACGAGCAGTACTTC
CASSSYRTGWYEQYF